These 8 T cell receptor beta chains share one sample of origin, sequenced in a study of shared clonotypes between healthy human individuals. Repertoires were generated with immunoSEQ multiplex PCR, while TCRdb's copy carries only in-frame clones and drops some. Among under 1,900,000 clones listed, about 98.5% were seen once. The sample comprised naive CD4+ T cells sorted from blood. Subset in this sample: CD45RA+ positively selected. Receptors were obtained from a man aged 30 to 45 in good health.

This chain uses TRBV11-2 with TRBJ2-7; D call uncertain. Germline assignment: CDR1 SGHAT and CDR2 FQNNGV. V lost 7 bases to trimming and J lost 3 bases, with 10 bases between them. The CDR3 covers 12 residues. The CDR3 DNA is TGTGCCAGCACATTAGGCAGCTACGAGCAGTACTTC. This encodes CASTLGSYEQYF.

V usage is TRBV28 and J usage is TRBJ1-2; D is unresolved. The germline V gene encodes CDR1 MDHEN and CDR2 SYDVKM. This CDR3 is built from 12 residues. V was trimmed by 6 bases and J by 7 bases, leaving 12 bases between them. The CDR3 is CASSPLHGGYTF. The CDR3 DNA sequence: TGTGCCAGCAGCCCGCTTCATGGTGGCTACACCTTC.

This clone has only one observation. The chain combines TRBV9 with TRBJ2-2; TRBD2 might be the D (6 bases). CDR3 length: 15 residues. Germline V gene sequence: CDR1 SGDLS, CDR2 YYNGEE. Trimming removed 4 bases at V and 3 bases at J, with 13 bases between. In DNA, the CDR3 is TGTGCCAGCAGCCTGACTAGTGTGGACACCGGGGAGCTGTTTTTT. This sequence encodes CASSLTSVDTGELFF.

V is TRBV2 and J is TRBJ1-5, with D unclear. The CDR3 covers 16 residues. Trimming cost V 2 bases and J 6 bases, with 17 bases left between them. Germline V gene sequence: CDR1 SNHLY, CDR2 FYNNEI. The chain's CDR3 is CASSERATKIGQPQHF. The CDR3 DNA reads TGTGCCAGCAGTGAACGCGCAACGAAGATAGGTCAGCCCCAGCATTTT.

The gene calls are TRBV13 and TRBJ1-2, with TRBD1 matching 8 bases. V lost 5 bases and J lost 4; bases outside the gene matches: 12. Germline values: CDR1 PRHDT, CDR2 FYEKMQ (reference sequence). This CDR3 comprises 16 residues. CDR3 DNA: TGTGCCAGCAGCGATGAATCAGGGGGCTTGGGCTATGGCTACACCTTC. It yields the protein CASSDESGGLGYGYTF.

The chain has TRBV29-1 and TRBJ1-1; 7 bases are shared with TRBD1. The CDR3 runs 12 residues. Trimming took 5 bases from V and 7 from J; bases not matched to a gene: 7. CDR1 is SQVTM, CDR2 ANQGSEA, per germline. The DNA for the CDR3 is TGCAGCGTTAGGACAGGAAAAAATGAAGCTTTCTTT. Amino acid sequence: CSVRTGKNEAFF.

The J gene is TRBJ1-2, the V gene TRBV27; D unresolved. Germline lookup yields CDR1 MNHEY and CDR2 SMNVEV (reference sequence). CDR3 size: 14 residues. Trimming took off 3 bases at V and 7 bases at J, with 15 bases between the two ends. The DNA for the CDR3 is TGTGCCAGCAGTTTTTTGGGTGGGCCCTTTGGCTACACCTTC. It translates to CASSFLGGPFGYTF.

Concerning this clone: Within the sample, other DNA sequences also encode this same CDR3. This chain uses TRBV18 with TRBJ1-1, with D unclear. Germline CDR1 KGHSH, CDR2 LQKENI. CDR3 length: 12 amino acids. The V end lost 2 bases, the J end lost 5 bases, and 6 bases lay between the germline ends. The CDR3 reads CASSPGVTEAFF. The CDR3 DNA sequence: TGTGCCAGCTCACCAGGTGTGACTGAAGCTTTCTTT.